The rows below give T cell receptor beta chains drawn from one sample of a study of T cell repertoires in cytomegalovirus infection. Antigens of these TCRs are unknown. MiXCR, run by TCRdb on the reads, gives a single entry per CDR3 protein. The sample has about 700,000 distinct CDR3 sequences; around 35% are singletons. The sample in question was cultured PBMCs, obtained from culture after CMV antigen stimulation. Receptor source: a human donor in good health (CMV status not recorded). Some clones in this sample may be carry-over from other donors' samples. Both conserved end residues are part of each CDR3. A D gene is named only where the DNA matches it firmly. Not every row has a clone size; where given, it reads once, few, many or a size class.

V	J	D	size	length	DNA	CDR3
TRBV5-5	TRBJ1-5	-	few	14	TGTGCCAGCAGCTTGGGGCACGACAATCAGCCCCAGCATTTT	CASSLGHDNQPQHF
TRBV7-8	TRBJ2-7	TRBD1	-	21	TGTGCCAGCAGCTCATTGACCGGGTCAAAATCCTGGACAGGTGGAATCTACGAGCAGTACTTC	CASSSLTGSKSWTGGIYEQYF
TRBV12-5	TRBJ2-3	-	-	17	TGTGCTAGTGGTTGGGGGGCCGCGCGGGAGAACACAGATACGCAGTATTTT	CASGWGAARENTDTQYF
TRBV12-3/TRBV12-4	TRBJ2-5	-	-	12	TGTGCCAGCAGTAGGGGTCCAGGGACCCAGTACTTC	CASSRGPGTQYF
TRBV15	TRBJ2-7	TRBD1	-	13	TGTGCCACCAGCCTAACAGGGGGCGCTGAGCAGTACTTC	CATSLTGGAEQYF
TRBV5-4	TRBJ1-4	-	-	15	TGTGCCAGCAGCACAAGGGGGGACAAAAAGGAAAAACTGTTTTTT	CASSTRGDKKEKLFF
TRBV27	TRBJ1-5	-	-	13	TGTGCCAGCAGTTTTAGCTGGGACCAGCCCCAGCATTTT	CASSFSWDQPQHF
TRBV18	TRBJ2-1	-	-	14	TGTGCCAGCTCACCTGCCAGTTACTACAATGAGCAGTTCTTC	CASSPASYYNEQFF
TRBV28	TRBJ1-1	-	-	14	TGTGCCATCAGGATGACAGGTTATGTGACTGAAGCTTTCTTT	CAIRMTGYVTEAFF
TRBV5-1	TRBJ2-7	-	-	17	TGCGCCAGCAGCTTGGACGGGCGGGACGGAAGCTCCTACGAGCAGTACTTC	CASSLDGRDGSSYEQYF
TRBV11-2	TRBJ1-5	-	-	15	TGTGCCAGCAGCTTAAATTTAGGGGTTCGACAGCCCCAGCATTTT	CASSLNLGVRQPQHF
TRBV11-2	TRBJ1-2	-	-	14	TGTGCCAGCACCCCAGGCCCTCATAACTATGGCTACACCTTC	CASTPGPHNYGYTF
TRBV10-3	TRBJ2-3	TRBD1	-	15	TGTGCCATCAGTCGACAGGGGCGATCGACAGATACGCAGTATTTT	CAISRQGRSTDTQYF
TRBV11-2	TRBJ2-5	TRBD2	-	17	TGTGCCAGCAGCAATCCCAGGAAGCGGGGGGGGGGAGAGACCCAGTACTTC	CASSNPRKRGGGETQYF